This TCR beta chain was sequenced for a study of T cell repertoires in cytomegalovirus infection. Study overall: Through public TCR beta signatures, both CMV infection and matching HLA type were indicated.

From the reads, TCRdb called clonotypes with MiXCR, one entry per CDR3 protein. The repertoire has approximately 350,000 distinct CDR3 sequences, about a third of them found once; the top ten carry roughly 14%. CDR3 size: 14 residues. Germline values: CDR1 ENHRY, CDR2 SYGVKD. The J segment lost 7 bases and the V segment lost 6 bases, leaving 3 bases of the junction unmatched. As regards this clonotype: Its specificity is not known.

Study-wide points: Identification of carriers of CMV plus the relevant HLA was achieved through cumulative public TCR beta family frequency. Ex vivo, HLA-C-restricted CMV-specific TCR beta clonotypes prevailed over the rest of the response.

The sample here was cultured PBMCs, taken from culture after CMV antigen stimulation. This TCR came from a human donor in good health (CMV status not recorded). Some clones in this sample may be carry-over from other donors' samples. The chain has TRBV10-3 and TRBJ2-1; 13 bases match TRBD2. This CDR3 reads CAIRLAGGENEQFF. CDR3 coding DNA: TGTGCCATCAGACTAGCGGGAGGGGAAAATGAGCAGTTCTTC.